What follows are 11 T cell receptor beta chains derived from one specimen sequenced in a study of T-cell reconstitution after alpha-beta-depleted transplantation in children. The library targeted TCRbeta and was prepared with unique molecular identifiers. MiXCR, applied by TCRdb to the PCR reads, yields one record per CDR3 protein. The table includes fewer than 1 million distinct CDR3 sequences, roughly 15% detected once. This sample comprised PBMCs, mostly from graft donor cells, obtained 360 days after TCRalphabeta/CD19-depleted stem cell transplant. The origin of the receptors is a male patient younger than 18 who had a stem cell transplant for acute lymphoblastic leukemia, so the T cells may come from the graft donor.

The chain uses TRBV2 and TRBJ2-2; D perhaps matches TRBD1 (5 bases). The CDR3 runs to 18 residues. Germline V CDR1 and CDR2: SNHLY, FYNNEI. CDR3 in amino acids: CTFCHPSPPGSDTGELFF. CDR3 sequence (DNA): TGTACCTTCTGTCATCCCTCCCCCCCAGGGTCGGACACCGGGGAGCTGTTTTTT.

The chain links TRBV24-1 to TRBJ2-3, with 7 positions matching TRBD2. The CDR3 has 17 amino acids. V shed 0 bases and J 3 bases; nucleotides not matched to a gene: 8. From germline, CDR1 is KGHDR and CDR2 SFDVKD. The CDR3 DNA is TGTGCCACCAGTGATTTGGGAGCGGGATCTGAAACAGATACGCAGTATTTT. Translating gives CATSDLGAGSETDTQYF.

V gene TRBV11-3 combines with J gene TRBJ2-3; 10 nucleotides align to TRBD2. The CDR3 is made up of 15 amino acids. Germline CDR1 SGHNT, CDR2 YENEEA. After removal of 4 bases from V and 3 bases from J, the junction contained 4 bases not matched to a gene. CDR3 region: CASSSRAGGTDTQYF. CDR3 DNA: TGTGCCAGCAGCTCCCGAGCGGGAGGGACAGATACGCAGTATTTT.

This sequence joins TRBV20-1 and TRBJ2-7; 11 positions match TRBD2. This CDR3 comprises 15 residues. V was clipped by 4 bases and J by 5 bases; unmatched bases: 10. Looked up from germline, CDR1 is DFQATT and CDR2 is SNEGSKA (reference sequence). Written as DNA, the CDR3 is TGCAGTGCTACCAGACTAGCGGGAAGGGAGAACGAGCAGTACTTC. This codes for CSATRLAGRENEQYF.

This clonotype showed up just a few times. CDR3: CASRINYGKETQYF. CDR3 nucleotides: TGTGCCAGCAGGATAAACTACGGGAAAGAGACCCAGTACTTC. This chain uses TRBV6-1 with TRBJ2-5; TRBD2 is a possible D gene (5 bases). Per the germline V gene, CDR1 is MNHNS and CDR2 is SASEGT. The CDR3 has 14 residues. Trimming took 6 bases from V and 3 from J, leaving 14 bases between them.

This clonotype occurred a few times. The chain uses TRBV15 and TRBJ2-1, with 9 bases matching TRBD2. This CDR3 has 15 residues. Trimming took 3 bases from V and 6 from J; bases not matched to a gene: 6. Germline CDR1 reads LNHNV; CDR2 reads YYDKDF (reference sequence). The CDR3 region has the DNA TGTGCCACCAGCAGGAAAAAAGCGGGGGGCAATGAGCAGTTCTTC. Its translation: CATSRKKAGGNEQFF.

The V and J genes are TRBV18 and TRBJ2-4, with TRBD2 matching 14 bases. The CDR3 consists of 19 residues. Per the germline V gene, CDR1 is KGHSH and CDR2 is LQKENI. V was pared by 5 bases and J by 3 bases, with 12 bases of the junction left unmatched. The CDR3 DNA is TGTGCCAGCTCAGCCTACGGGACTAGCGGGAGAAGAGACAAAAACATTCAGTACTTC. Its protein is CASSAYGTSGRRDKNIQYF.

The genes are TRBV12-3 or TRBV12-4 and TRBJ1-1; possible D gene TRBD1, 5 bases. Deletions cut 5 bases from V and 4 bases from J, with 11 bases between. The CDR3 loop spans 13 amino acids. This CDR3 reads CASSRGRITEAFF. The CDR3 region has the DNA TGTGCCAGCAGTCGGGGGAGGATCACTGAAGCTTTCTTT.

This clonotype appeared once. The gene calls are TRBV18 and TRBJ2-7, with 8 bases fitting TRBD2. The junction had 16 bases not matched to a gene; V was cut back by 0 bases and J by 6 bases. This CDR3 region has 18 residues. Germline V gene lookup returns CDR1 KGHSH and CDR2 LQKENI. The CDR3 region has the DNA TGTGCCAGCTCACCACCAGGACGGGAGGGCCGATTTGACTGCGAGCAGTACTTC. This gives the protein CASSPPGREGRFDCEQYF.

This clonotype was seen repeatedly, ten times or more. The chain couples TRBV19 to TRBJ2-2; D is unresolved. The length of the CDR3 is 12 residues. The V end was cut by 1 base, the J end by 4 bases, with 1 base between. From germline, CDR1 is LNHDA and CDR2 SQIVND (reference sequence). The CDR3 nucleotides are TGTGCCAGTAGTATAGGCACCGGGGAGCTGTTTTTT. Residues: CASSIGTGELFF.

A few counts support this clonotype. The V and J genes are TRBV5-1 and TRBJ2-1; 10 bases match TRBD2. This CDR3 has 16 residues. Germline values: CDR1 SGHRS, CDR2 YFSETQ. Trimming cost V 4 bases and J 4 bases; bases outside gene matches: 8. CDR3 residues: CASSKLAGGLYNEQFF. The CDR3 DNA sequence: TGCGCCAGCAGCAAATTAGCGGGAGGTCTTTACAATGAGCAGTTCTTC.